Detailed here is one TCR beta chain. The repertoire was sequenced with immunoSEQ multiplex PCR; TCRdb's copy has only in-frame clones and lacks some. Of more than 300,000 clones listed, around four fifths are singletons. These data come from a study of cytotoxic CD8 clonotypes in ibrutinib-treated CLL. The TCR sequence derives from a human donor with chronic lymphocytic leukemia. The specimen comprised PBMCs, sampled before ibrutinib treatment.

The DNA of the CDR3 is TGTGCCAGCAGCGTAGGTTTAGCGGGAGTCCCCTACGAGCAGTACTTC. Its protein is CASSVGLAGVPYEQYF. The V gene is TRBV9, the J gene TRBJ2-7; 9 nucleotides agree with TRBD2. The J segment lost 2 bases and the V segment lost 0 bases, leaving 6 bases of the junction unmatched. CDR1 and CDR2 (germline): SGDLS, YYNGEE. The CDR3 contains 16 residues. Combining the CDR3 with reference TRBV9 and TRBJ2-7 gives the whole variable domain DSGVTQTPKHLITATGQRVTLRCSPRSGDLSVYWYQQSLDQGLQFLIQYYNGEERAKGNILERFSAQQFPDLHSELNLSSLELGDSALYFCASSVGLAGVPYEQYFGPGTRLTVT.